This is a list of T cell receptor beta chains from one sample in a study of a mutant IDH1 vaccine in newly diagnosed glioma. Using immunoSEQ multiplex PCR, the repertoire was profiled, and TCRdb retains in-frame clones only, with some absent. Of some 10,000 clones listed, 81% are singletons. These receptors have no identified antigens. The source was PBMCs, collected from a glioma patient whose treatment included an IDH1 peptide vaccine. Source of these receptors: a man aged 25-45 years with glioma. The CDR3 runs from the conserved cysteine through the conserved F or W. A D gene is named only where the DNA matches it firmly. Not all rows give a size; the values are once, few, many and, for expanded clones, a class.

CDR3 DNA,CDR3 protein,V gene,D gene,J gene,clone size
TGTGCCAGCAGTGAAACCCGAGAGCAGTACTTC,CASSETREQYF,TRBV2,-,TRBJ2-7,-
TGTGCCAGCAGCGAGCTGTTAGGCTATGGCTACACCTTC,CASSELLGYGYTF,TRBV6-4,-,TRBJ1-2,-
TGTGCCAGCAGCTCCGGAAGGGACAGGTATCGACACGAGCAGTACTTC,CASSSGRDRYRHEQYF,TRBV7-2,TRBD1,TRBJ2-7,-
TGTGCCTGGAGCGGCCTAGGGGTCACCGGGGAGCTGTTTTTT,CAWSGLGVTGELFF,TRBV30,-,TRBJ2-2,-
TGTGCCAGCAGCCGCGCCGAGGGGGCCGGGACCCAGTACTTC,CASSRAEGAGTQYF,TRBV7-2,TRBD1,TRBJ2-5,-
TGTGCCAGCAGCTTAGGGGGACCCCTCCACTTT,CASSLGGPLHF,TRBV5-4,-,TRBJ1-6,-
TGTGCCAGCAGCGCCAAGGACGGGATCATGAACACTGAAGCTTTCTTT,CASSAKDGIMNTEAFF,TRBV9,-,TRBJ1-1,once
TGTGCCAGCAGTCTCCGGGGCCTTAGCATGAACACTGAAGCTTTCTTT,CASSLRGLSMNTEAFF,TRBV27,-,TRBJ1-1,-
TGTGCCAGCTCACCGATACAGGGGGCCGAGACTGAAGCTTTCTTT,CASSPIQGAETEAFF,TRBV18,TRBD1,TRBJ1-1,-
TGTGCCAGCAGCGGGGACAGACTGAACACCGGGGAGCTGTTTTTT,CASSGDRLNTGELFF,TRBV14,TRBD1,TRBJ2-2,-
TGTGCTAGCGGCAAGGGACAGAAGATCGGGGAGACCCAGTACTTC,CASGKGQKIGETQYF,TRBV12-5,TRBD1,TRBJ2-5,-
TGCGCCAGCAGCTTGGCCGGCTACACAGATACGCAGTATTTT,CASSLAGYTDTQYF,TRBV5-1,-,TRBJ2-3,once
TGCGCCAGCAGCTTGGTTCCAGGACATACCACCTCCGAGCAGTACTTC,CASSLVPGHTTSEQYF,TRBV5-1,-,TRBJ2-7,-
TGTGCCAGCAGCTTAGAACAGTATAACTATGGCTACACCTTC,CASSLEQYNYGYTF,TRBV7-9,-,TRBJ1-2,-
TGTGCCAGCAGCTTATGGGGACAGGTTTCTGAAGCTTTCTTT,CASSLWGQVSEAFF,TRBV11-2,TRBD1,TRBJ1-1,-
TGCGCCAGCAGCTTGGAGTCTAGCGGGAGGGCGACCTACGAGCAGTACTTC,CASSLESSGRATYEQYF,TRBV5-1,TRBD2,TRBJ2-7,-
TGCAGCGTTCCTTGGAAACTAGCATACAATCGGGCCAACGTCCTGACTTTC,CSVPWKLAYNRANVLTF,TRBV29-1,-,TRBJ2-6,-
TGCGCCAGCAGCTCCACCGGGACAGGGGGTTCGGAGACCCAGTACTTC,CASSSTGTGGSETQYF,TRBV5-1,TRBD1,TRBJ2-5,-
TGTGCCATCAGGGGACAGTCGAACACCGGGGAGCTGTTTTTT,CAIRGQSNTGELFF,TRBV10-3,TRBD1,TRBJ2-2,few
TGTGCCAGCAGTGACAGGGACCAATATGGCTACACCTTC,CASSDRDQYGYTF,TRBV6-1,-,TRBJ1-2,-
TGTGCCAGCAGTGAGGCCGGTACTAACTATGGCTACACCTTC,CASSEAGTNYGYTF,TRBV6-1,-,TRBJ1-2,-
TGTGCCAGCAGCTTACAAAACACTGAAGCTTTCTTT,CASSLQNTEAFF,TRBV13,-,TRBJ1-1,-
TGTGCCAGCAGCTCGGGTCTAGCGGGAGGGTACGAGCAGTACTTC,CASSSGLAGGYEQYF,TRBV5-4,TRBD2,TRBJ2-7,-
TGTGCCAGCAGCTTGGCAGGGGCGCTGGGTAATGAAAAACTGTTTTTT,CASSLAGALGNEKLFF,TRBV5-4,-,TRBJ1-4,-
TGTGCCAGCAGCCGGACAGGGGACTATGGCTACACCTTC,CASSRTGDYGYTF,TRBV11-2,TRBD1,TRBJ1-2,-
TGTGCCAGCAGTTACTCGGCGGGGGGCGAGAATTCACCCCTCCACTTT,CASSYSAGGENSPLHF,TRBV6-5,-,TRBJ1-6,-
TGTGCCAGCAGTGTACAGGAGTACCAAGAGACCCAGTACTTC,CASSVQEYQETQYF,TRBV6-1,-,TRBJ2-5,-
TGTGCCAGTACTAGTGACAGGGCCAGCAATCAGCCCCAGCATTTT,CASTSDRASNQPQHF,TRBV19,TRBD1,TRBJ1-5,-
TGTGCCAGCAGCTTCCCCTCGACGGATAACACTGAAGCTTTCTTT,CASSFPSTDNTEAFF,TRBV7-9,-,TRBJ1-1,-
TGCGCCAGCAGCCAACCCTTCTCTGACGGGGAGCTGTTTTTT,CASSQPFSDGELFF,TRBV4-1,-,TRBJ2-2,once
TGTGCCAGCAGCTTATTTTCGGGAGGCGGGGACACCGGGGAGCTGTTTTTT,CASSLFSGGGDTGELFF,TRBV7-7,TRBD2,TRBJ2-2,few
TGTGCCAGCAGTCCCAGTTTGGGGGCCCTCTACGAGCAGTACTTC,CASSPSLGALYEQYF,TRBV6-6,-,TRBJ2-7,-
TGTGCCAGCAGCCCCGGCTCCTACGAGCAGTACTTC,CASSPGSYEQYF,TRBV5-6,-,TRBJ2-7,few
TGTGCCATCAGTGTGGGAGATACAGGATCTGCGGGCAATCAGCCCCAGCATTTT,CAISVGDTGSAGNQPQHF,TRBV10-3,-,TRBJ1-5,large
TGTGCCAGCAGATCAGGACCCTCGAACACTGAAGCTTTCTTT,CASRSGPSNTEAFF,TRBV6-6,-,TRBJ1-1,few
TGTGCCAGCAGTGAAGGAACGGGAGCCTCCTACGAGCAGTACTTC,CASSEGTGASYEQYF,TRBV6-1,-,TRBJ2-7,medium-sized
TGTGCCAGCAGCCTATACCGGGGGGCCAACGTCCTGACTTTC,CASSLYRGANVLTF,TRBV13,-,TRBJ2-6,-
TGTGCCAGCAGGAGCACAGGTACCACAGGCTATGGCTACACCTTC,CASRSTGTTGYGYTF,TRBV5-4,-,TRBJ1-2,-
TGCGCCAGCAGCCCCCCGGGACTAGCGGGAGGAAGGACCTACGAGCAGTACTTC,CASSPPGLAGGRTYEQYF,TRBV10-2,TRBD2,TRBJ2-7,-
TGTGCCAGCAGCTTGGCTTGGGGGCGGTCGGACACTGAAGCTTTCTTT,CASSLAWGRSDTEAFF,TRBV5-4,-,TRBJ1-1,once
TGTGCCAGCAGCTCCCCCGGAGAAAACACCATATATTTT,CASSSPGENTIYF,TRBV5-1,-,TRBJ1-3,-
TGTGCCGGCGTCCGGGACAGGGGGGAAAAACTGTTTTTT,CAGVRDRGEKLFF,TRBV30,TRBD1,TRBJ1-4,-
TGTGCCAGCAGTATAACTGGACAGGGGGTGGGCGAAGAGACCCAGTACTTC,CASSITGQGVGEETQYF,TRBV6-4,TRBD1,TRBJ2-5,-
TGTGCCAGCAGTGACCCTCGGACAGGGTTAAAGCAGTACTTC,CASSDPRTGLKQYF,TRBV2,TRBD1,TRBJ2-7,few
TGCAGCGTTCTGAGGAGCGACACTGAAGCTTTCTTT,CSVLRSDTEAFF,TRBV29-1,-,TRBJ1-1,-